This T cell receptor (beta chain) was captured by sequencing in a study of CD8+CD57+ T cells in acquired aplastic anemia. Study information: Isolated CD4+ and CD8+ cells, once sorted, yielded DNA averaging around 3 ug. General observations from the study: Between the patient and control groups, CD8+ Simpson's diversity did not differ significantly. It was found that some 31 CD8+ CDR3 sequences were shared between patients and controls.

Investigators profiled TCR beta VDJ and CDR3 from genomic DNA template. TCRdb ran MiXCR on the reads and lists one entry per CDR3 protein. Of 150,000 to 200,000 distinct CDR3 sequences in the sample, around 48% are singletons; the top ten hold over 0.95%. Patients included in sequencing had previously demonstrated CD8+CD57+ cell expansion by flow cytometry. When blood sampling took place, the patients had received no therapy. Concerning this clonotype: Antigen specificity is unknown.

Germline V gene sequence: CDR1 KGHSH, CDR2 LQKENI. The CDR3 sequence is 13 residues long. Trimming removed 5 bases at V and 0 bases at J, with 7 bases between. The source is a human donor with aplastic anemia. This chain joins TRBV18 and TRBJ1-1; D ambiguous. The sequenced material came from sorted CD4+, CD8+, or CD8+CD57+ T cells (not recorded which) from PBMCs. The CDR3 bases are TGTGCCAGCTCAGCGGATTTGAACACTGAAGCTTTCTTT. Its protein is CASSADLNTEAFF.